This entry lists 26 T cell receptor beta chains sequenced from one sample in a study of T cell repertoires in cytomegalovirus infection. TCRdb reanalysed the reads using MiXCR and keeps one entry per CDR3 protein. This table has fewer than 200,000 distinct CDR3 sequences, about a fifth appearing once. These receptors have no known antigen. The sequenced sample was CD8+ T cells from cultured PBMCs, obtained from culture after CMV antigen stimulation. The source is a human donor in good health (CMV status not recorded). Some clones in this sample may be carry-over from other donors' samples.

The rearrangement links TRBV28 to TRBJ2-7; perhaps TRBD1 as D (5 bases). The CDR3 spans 14 residues. The germline V gene has CDR1 MDHEN and CDR2 SYDVKM. V lost 2 bases and J lost 5, with 13 bases in between. The CDR3: CASSLARQFNEQYF. CDR3 sequence (DNA): TGTGCCAGCAGTTTAGCCCGACAGTTCAACGAGCAGTACTTC. The full variable domain, its missing parts supplied by reference TRBV28 and TRBJ2-7, is DVKVTQSSRYLVKRTGEKVFLECVQDMDHENMFWYRQDPGLGLRLIYFSYDVKMKEKGDIPEGYSVSREKKERFSLILESASTNQTSMYLCASSLARQFNEQYFGPGTRLTVT.

V usage is TRBV6-8 and J usage is TRBJ2-3; no clear D. V lost 4 bases to trimming and J lost 5 bases, with 7 bases between them. Germline CDR1 reads MNHGY; CDR2 reads SAAAGT. This CDR3 has 12 amino acids. The CDR3 sequence: CASSSARDTQYF. The CDR3 DNA reads TGTGCCAGCAGTTCCGCACGAGATACGCAGTATTTT.

This clonotype occurred a few times. V is TRBV7-2 and J is TRBJ2-7; unclear D gene. From germline, CDR1 is SGHTA and CDR2 FQGNSA. The CDR3 length is 14 residues. Between the trimmed V and J ends, which lost 5 bases and 3 bases, there was a span of 14 bases. The CDR3 protein is CASSPSRVVYEQYF. The CDR3 nucleotides are TGTGCCAGCAGCCCGAGTCGGGTGGTCTACGAGCAGTACTTC.

This clonotype was seen more than once but under ten times. The DNA for the CDR3 is TGTGCCAGCAGCCCCCGCAGCGGTTACAATGAGCAGTTCTTC. This gives the protein CASSPRSGYNEQFF. This sequence joins TRBV7-2 and TRBJ2-1; maybe TRBD2 (5 bases). V shed 5 bases and J shed 4 bases, with 12 bases lying between them. The germline CDR1 and CDR2 sequences are SGHTA and FQGNSA. The CDR3 has 14 amino acids.

This chain links TRBV28 with TRBJ1-1; maybe TRBD1 (5 bases). With 5 bases removed from V and 1 base from J, the gap between germline ends came to 14 bases. Germline V gene lookup returns CDR1 MDHEN and CDR2 SYDVKM. The CDR3 consists of 15 residues. CDR3 amino acids: CASSLEGTANTEAFF. In DNA, the CDR3 is TGTGCCAGCAGTCTTGAGGGGACGGCGAACACTGAAGCTTTCTTT. The full variable domain, with the rest looked up from reference TRBV28 and TRBJ1-1, is DVKVTQSSRYLVKRTGEKVFLECVQDMDHENMFWYRQDPGLGLRLIYFSYDVKMKEKGDIPEGYSVSREKKERFSLILESASTNQTSMYLCASSLEGTANTEAFFGQGTRLTVV.

V and J are TRBV4-3 and TRBJ1-2; D may be TRBD1 (5 bases). In germline, CDR1 is LGHNA, CDR2 YSLEER. Trimming left V 0 bases short and J 8 bases short, with 19 bases between. This CDR3 has 16 residues. The CDR3 is CASSQDHARAKGGYTF. The CDR3, as DNA: TGCGCCAGCAGCCAAGATCACGCCAGGGCGAAAGGAGGCTACACCTTC.

The chain combines TRBV7-2 with TRBJ1-2; D gene unclear. The V end lost 1 base, the J end lost 0 bases, and 9 bases lay between the germline ends. CDR3 length: 15 amino acids. CDR1 is SGHTA, CDR2 FQGNSA, per germline. CDR3 DNA sequence: TGTGCCAGCAGCTTAGGCGGAGGGCCTAACTATGGCTACACCTTC. Its translation is CASSLGGGPNYGYTF.

This chain links TRBV6-5 with TRBJ1-2; no clear D. Germline values: CDR1 MNHEY, CDR2 SVGAGI. The CDR3 extends over 12 amino acids. The V end was cut by 4 bases, the J end by 4 bases, with 7 bases between. The CDR3 coding sequence is TGTGCCAGCAGTTCAGCCGTCTATGGCTACACCTTC. Its protein is CASSSAVYGYTF.

The DNA of the CDR3 is TGTGCCAGCACCCCAGGGGCAGGGGAGGGGAACACTGAAGCTTTCTTT. This codes for CASTPGAGEGNTEAFF. The chain joins TRBV27 to TRBJ1-1; perhaps TRBD1 as D (6 bases). The CDR3 spans 16 residues. The V gene's germline CDR1 is MNHEY and CDR2 SMNVEV (reference sequence). The ends were cut back, 7 bases at V and 1 base at J, with 19 bases in the middle.

V is TRBV7-8 and J is TRBJ2-1; 7 bases line up with TRBD2. The junction had 16 bases not matched to a gene; V was cut back by 1 base and J by 7 bases. Germline values: CDR1 SGHVS, CDR2 FQNEAQ. There are 18 residues in the CDR3. Here the CDR3 reads CASSLEGRGRSFQNEQFF. CDR3 bases: TGTGCCAGCAGCTTAGAGGGGAGGGGCAGGTCATTCCAAAATGAGCAGTTCTTC.

This clonotype was picked up many times. J is TRBJ1-3 and V is TRBV9, with TRBD1 as a possible D gene (6 bases). The V and J ends lost 0 bases and 3 bases respectively, with 13 bases between them. The CDR3 runs to 16 residues. Per germline, CDR1 SGDLS and CDR2 YYNGEE. Here the CDR3 DNA reads TGTGCCAGCAGCGTAGAAGGGGGAGGCAGTGGAAACACCATATATTTT. Amino acid sequence: CASSVEGGGSGNTIYF.

The chain links TRBV7-2 to TRBJ1-6; D is uncertain. This CDR3 comprises 11 residues. The germline gives CDR1 SGHTA, CDR2 FQGNSA. The ends were cut back, 7 bases at V and 18 bases at J, with 16 bases in the middle. The CDR3 spells CASILPRAPHF. The CDR3 nucleotides read TGTGCCAGCATCCTCCCGAGGGCTCCCCACTTT.

The chain employs TRBV12-5 and TRBJ1-5; the D is unclear. The length of the CDR3 is 14 residues. Germline V gives CDR1 LGHNT, CDR2 FRNRAP. The V gene lost 4 bases and the J gene lost 5 bases, with 12 bases spanning the gap. The CDR3 here is CASGSPPIYQPQHF. The CDR3 nucleotides read TGTGCTAGTGGTTCCCCGCCTATCTATCAGCCCCAGCATTTT.

CDR3 sequence reads: CASSYSRGGNTEAFF. The CDR3 region has the DNA TGTGCCAGCAGTTACTCGCGGGGGGGGAACACTGAAGCTTTCTTT. This rearrangement joins TRBV6-5 to TRBJ1-1, with D maybe TRBD1 (5 bases). Trimming left V 0 bases short and J 1 base short, with 9 bases between. The CDR3 is 15 amino acids. The germline gives CDR1 MNHEY, CDR2 SVGAGI.

This chain uses TRBV28 with TRBJ2-4; D is undetermined. This CDR3 has 13 amino acids. With 6 bases removed from V and 13 bases from J, the gap between germline ends came to 19 bases. The germline gives CDR1 MDHEN, CDR2 SYDVKM. The CDR3 sequence: CASSLLPTDGQYF. The CDR3 DNA reads as TGTGCCAGCAGCTTGTTACCGACGGACGGACAGTACTTC.

This clonotype was counted at least ten times. The chain combines TRBV7-2 with TRBJ1-5; possibly TRBD1 for D (6 bases). This CDR3 spans 15 amino acids. Trimming took off 2 bases at V and 6 bases at J, with 14 bases between the two ends. CDR1 is SGHTA and CDR2 is FQGNSA in the germline V gene. The CDR3 DNA sequence: TGTGCCAGCAGCTTATACTGGGGGGCGGGTCAGCCCCAGCATTTT. It translates to CASSLYWGAGQPQHF. Full variable domain (missing parts from reference TRBV7-2 and TRBJ1-5): GAGVSQSPSNKVTEKGKDVELRCDPISGHTALYWYRQSLGQGLEFLIYFQGNSAPDKSGLPSDRFSAERTGGSVSTLTIQRTQQEDSAVYLCASSLYWGAGQPQHFGDGTRLSIL.

This chain connects TRBV10-1 to TRBJ1-6; D perhaps matches TRBD1 (6 bases). V lost 3 bases to trimming and J lost 7 bases, with 13 bases between them. Germline loops: CDR1 WNHNN, CDR2 SYGVQD (reference sequence). The CDR3 has 15 residues. CDR3 DNA sequence: TGCGCCAGCAGTGATGCGGGGGCCGGGAATTCACCCCTCCACTTT. Encoded protein: CASSDAGAGNSPLHF.

There are many counts of this clonotype. The V call is TRBV7-2, the J call TRBJ1-5; maybe TRBD1 (5 bases). The germline CDR1 and CDR2 sequences are SGHTA and FQGNSA. This CDR3 has 15 residues. The germline V and J ends were trimmed by 2 bases and 7 bases, with 15 bases remaining between them. Here the CDR3 reads CASSLNPGPSQPQHF. Written as DNA, the CDR3 is TGTGCCAGCAGCTTAAATCCAGGGCCAAGCCAGCCCCAGCATTTT.

The chain is built from TRBV14 and TRBJ1-2, with a possible D match to TRBD1 (5 bases). Trimming cost V 4 bases and J 4 bases, with 16 bases left between them. The length of the CDR3 is 15 residues. Germline-derived CDR1 and CDR2 are SGHDN and FVKESK. CDR3 DNA sequence: TGTGCCAGCAGCCGGAGAGGGACGGCCCTCTATGGCTACACCTTC. Translating it yields CASSRRGTALYGYTF. The variable domain in full, completed from reference TRBV14 and TRBJ1-2, reads EAGVTQFPSHSVIEKGQTVTLRCDPISGHDNLYWYRRVMGKEIKFLLHFVKESKQDESGMPNNRFLAERTGGTYSTLKVQPAELEDSGVYFCASSRRGTALYGYTFGSGTRLTVV.

The chain has TRBV12-3 or TRBV12-4 and TRBJ2-7; D is unresolved. V was pared by 1 base and J by 2 bases, with 9 bases between. The CDR3 spans 14 residues. The CDR3 is CASSLGTATYEQYF. Here the CDR3 DNA reads TGTGCCAGCAGTTTAGGTACAGCCACCTACGAGCAGTACTTC.

This clonotype was seen more than once but under ten times. This rearrangement joins TRBV7-9 to TRBJ2-6, with D perhaps TRBD2 (5 bases). Germline CDR1 reads SEHNR; CDR2 reads FQNEAQ (reference sequence). This CDR3 has 14 amino acids. V was cut by 1 base and J by 4 bases, with 5 bases left in between. The DNA of the CDR3 is TGTGCCAGCAGCTTAGGGAGGGGGGCCAACGTCCTGACTTTC. Protein: CASSLGRGANVLTF.

This clonotype was seen a handful of times. V is TRBV7-3 and J is TRBJ2-3; possibly TRBD2 for D (6 bases). Trimming cost V 4 bases and J 6 bases, with 17 bases left between them. The CDR3 loop spans 15 amino acids. CDR1 is SGHTA and CDR2 is FQGTGA in the germline V gene. In DNA, the CDR3 is TGTGCCAGCAGCTCCTCTAGCGAGGGTGTCGATACGCAGTATTTT. This translates into CASSSSSEGVDTQYF. The full variable domain, its missing parts supplied by reference TRBV7-3 and TRBJ2-3, is GAGVSQTPSNKVTEKGKYVELRCDPISGHTALYWYRQSLGQGPEFLIYFQGTGAADDSGLPNDRFFAVRPEGSVSTLKIQRTERGDSAVYLCASSSSSEGVDTQYFGPGTRLTVL.

This clonotype has only one observation. The gene calls are TRBV19 and TRBJ2-5; 7 bases line up with TRBD2. Trimming at V came to 6 bases and at J to 4 bases, leaving 14 bases not matched to a gene. The germline CDR1 and CDR2 sequences are LNHDA and SQIVND (reference sequence). The CDR3 spans 16 residues. The CDR3: CASSASSGQGGETQYF. CDR3 DNA: TGTGCCAGTAGCGCCTCTAGCGGACAAGGTGGAGAGACCCAGTACTTC.

This clonotype was observed a handful of times. The chain is built from TRBV12-3 or TRBV12-4 and TRBJ1-2; a weak D match, TRBD1 (6 bases). The length of the CDR3 is 15 residues. Trimming left V 5 bases short and J 3 bases short, with 16 bases between. CDR3 region: CASSDDRPFDYGYTF. DNA for the CDR3: TGTGCCAGCAGTGATGACAGGCCCTTTGACTATGGCTACACCTTC.

This clonotype was seen ten or more times. The rearrangement links TRBV7-8 to TRBJ2-7; D gene ambiguous. CDR3 length equals 12 residues. The V gene's germline CDR1 is SGHVS and CDR2 FQNEAQ. Deletions cut 1 base from V and 2 bases from J, with 3 bases between. The CDR3 loop is CASSLETYEQYF. The CDR3 nucleotides read TGTGCCAGCAGCTTAGAAACCTACGAGCAGTACTTC.

CDR3: CASSLGSGHAFYEQYF. CDR3 nucleotides: TGTGCCAGCAGCTTAGGGTCCGGACACGCTTTCTACGAGCAGTACTTC. This chain joins TRBV7-2 and TRBJ2-7; D is possibly TRBD1 (5 bases). Between the trimmed V and J ends, which lost 1 base and 3 bases, there was a span of 16 bases. CDR1 and CDR2 from the germline V gene are SGHTA and FQGNSA. CDR3 length equals 16 residues.